The next 31 T cell receptor beta chains were all read from a single sample in a study of CD4 T cells in relation to SARS-CoV-2 and coronaviruses. These receptors have no identified antigens. Before the COVID-19 pandemic, during about 2011-2019, CD4+ T cells were taken from unexposed donors. After approximately ten days of culture, CD4+ T cells were isolated. Assay: immunoSEQ multiplex PCR; the TCRdb copy retains only in-frame clones and omits some. The repertoire consists of 9,500 to 15,000 clones, with approximately 69% occurring once and the leading ten covering approximately 8%. Material for sequencing was CD4+ T cells from PBMCs, cultured in vitro. These receptors were collected from a human donor in good health.

V usage is TRBV5-4 and J usage is TRBJ1-2, with 12 bases aligning to TRBD1. This CDR3 has 15 amino acids. J lost 10 bases, V lost 3 bases, and 10 bases had no gene match. Germline CDR1 is SGHNT and CDR2 is YYREEE (reference sequence). CDR3 residues: CASSSGQGALLPYTF. CDR3 sequence (DNA): TGTGCCAGCAGCTCGGGACAGGGGGCGCTTTTGCCCTACACCTTC.

The chain links TRBV5-1 to TRBJ1-1, with TRBD1 identical over 8 bases. The germline CDR1 and CDR2 sequences are SGHRS and YFSETQ. This CDR3 is built from 15 residues. J was trimmed by 10 bases and V by 0 bases; bases with no gene match: 11. CDR3 amino acids: CASSLESGGVLGAFF. CDR3 DNA: TGCGCCAGCAGCTTGGAATCAGGGGGCGTTCTTGGAGCTTTCTTT.

Judged by abundance, this clone is large. The rearrangement uses TRBV6-5 and TRBJ2-4; unclear D gene. The CDR3 consists of 13 residues. Germline lookup yields CDR1 MNHEY and CDR2 SVGAGI. The ends were cut back, 6 bases at V and 0 bases at J, with 6 bases in the middle. CDR3 sequence reads: CASRGLAKNIQYF. CDR3 bases: TGTGCCAGCAGGGGCCTAGCCAAAAACATTCAGTACTTC.

J is TRBJ2-4 and V is TRBV3-1 (or the pseudogene TRBV3-2); TRBD2 agrees at 12 bases. Per germline, CDR1 LGHDT and CDR2 YNNKEL (reference sequence). The CDR3 covers 14 residues. V gave up 3 bases and J gave up 8 bases; unmatched junction bases: 2. This chain's CDR3 is CASSQTSGRDIQYF. In DNA form, the CDR3 reads TGTGCCAGCAGCCAGACTAGCGGGAGAGACATTCAGTACTTC.

The rearrangement uses TRBV5-4 and TRBJ2-5; 13 nucleotides line up with TRBD2. This CDR3 has 16 amino acids. After removal of 2 bases from V and 5 bases from J, the junction contained 6 bases not matched to a gene. The germline gives CDR1 SGHNT, CDR2 YYREEE (reference sequence). CDR3: CASSLGLAGVGETQYF. CDR3 nucleotides: TGTGCCAGCAGCTTAGGACTAGCGGGAGTGGGGGAGACCCAGTACTTC.

This rearrangement joins TRBV9 to TRBJ1-1; D gene uncertain. V was cut by 4 bases and J by 1 base, with 11 bases left in between. Germline V gene sequence: CDR1 SGDLS, CDR2 YYNGEE. CDR3 length: 14 amino acids. The CDR3 spells CASSPRTANTEAFF. DNA of the CDR3: TGTGCCAGCAGCCCACGGACGGCGAACACTGAAGCTTTCTTT.

The rearrangement uses TRBV24-1 and TRBJ1-2, with D hard to call. Germline assignment: CDR1 KGHDR and CDR2 SFDVKD. The CDR3 length is 16 residues. The ends were cut back, 5 bases at V and 0 bases at J, with 15 bases in the middle. In DNA, the CDR3 is TGTGCCACCAGTGGAACACAGCGGGATACTAACTATGGCTACACCTTC. Translating it yields CATSGTQRDTNYGYTF.

The genes are TRBV24-1 and TRBJ2-3; tentatively, D is TRBD1 (5 bases). This CDR3 comprises 15 residues. Germline CDR1 is KGHDR and CDR2 is SFDVKD. V was pared by 4 bases and J by 0 bases, with 10 bases between. This CDR3 reads CATSDTGRSTDTQYF. The CDR3 coding sequence is TGTGCCACCAGTGACACAGGCCGTAGCACAGATACGCAGTATTTT.

V is TRBV7-9 and J is TRBJ2-2; 7 bases line up with TRBD1. Germline CDR1 and CDR2: SEHNR and FQNEAQ (reference sequence). The CDR3 covers 12 residues. V gave up 2 bases and J gave up 11 bases; unmatched junction bases: 2. In nucleotides, the CDR3 is TGTGCCAGCAGCTTACGGGACAGAGAGCTGTTTTTT. It encodes CASSLRDRELFF.

The chain uses TRBV29-1 and TRBJ2-5; possibly TRBD1 or TRBD2 for D (5 bases each). The CDR3 covers 13 residues. Germline V gives CDR1 SQVTM, CDR2 ANQGSEA. The V end lost 4 bases, the J end lost 4 bases, and 13 bases lay between the germline ends. The CDR3 loop is CSVGGWGGETQYF. CDR3 bases: TGCAGCGTTGGGGGGTGGGGTGGAGAGACCCAGTACTTC.

V usage is TRBV20-1 and J usage is TRBJ2-1; 9 bases map to TRBD2. Germline V lookup: CDR1 DFQATT, CDR2 SNEGSKA (reference sequence). This CDR3 has 14 residues. With V trimmed by 4 bases and J by 6 bases, 7 bases remained unmatched. This CDR3 is CSANDAGGFNEQFF. The CDR3 DNA follows: TGCAGTGCTAATGATGCGGGAGGGTTCAATGAGCAGTTCTTC.

The chain has TRBV5-4 and TRBJ1-1; TRBD1 agrees at 7 bases. Germline V gives CDR1 SGHNT, CDR2 YYREEE (reference sequence). The CDR3 sequence is 15 residues long. V lost 4 bases, J lost 4 bases, and 10 bases stayed unmatched. DNA for the CDR3: TGTGCCAGCAGCGGGAAAGACAGGGCCGGCACTGAAGCTTTCTTT. Its protein is CASSGKDRAGTEAFF. Using reference TRBV5-4 and TRBJ1-1 for the parts outside the CDR3, the full variable domain is ETGVTQSPTHLIKTRGQQVTLRCSSQSGHNTVSWYQQALGQGPQFIFQYYREEENGRGNFPPRFSGLQFPNYSSELNVNALELDDSALYLCASSGKDRAGTEAFFGQGTRLTVV.

The gene calls are TRBV19 and TRBJ1-4; 10 nucleotides align to TRBD1. The CDR3 totals 14 residues. Germline V CDR1 and CDR2: LNHDA, SQIVND (reference sequence). Trimming removed 3 bases from V and 8 bases from J; junction bases left unmatched: 3. The CDR3 DNA follows: TGTGCCAGTAGTATTTGGGACAGGGGCGAAAAACTGTTTTTT. It specifies CASSIWDRGEKLFF.

This sequence joins TRBV27 and TRBJ1-2, with D perhaps TRBD1 (5 bases). The germline V gene has CDR1 MNHEY and CDR2 SMNVEV (reference sequence). The CDR3 runs 13 residues. V lost 2 bases to trimming and J lost 3 bases, with 7 bases between them. This CDR3 is CASSLTGYYGYTF. CDR3 bases: TGTGCCAGCAGTTTAACAGGTTACTATGGCTACACCTTC.

The rearrangement links TRBV10-3 to TRBJ2-5, with 12 bases fitting TRBD1. The CDR3 has 15 residues. The junction had 4 bases not matched to a gene; V was cut back by 4 bases and J by 4 bases. Germline V CDR1 and CDR2: ENHRY, SYGVKD. Written as DNA, the CDR3 is TGTGCCATCAGTGTGGGGACAGGGGGCGCAGAGACCCAGTACTTC. This gives the protein CAISVGTGGAETQYF.

This clone was picked up a small number of times. J is TRBJ2-7 and V is TRBV27; no reliable D call. The CDR3 spans 13 residues. Germline loops: CDR1 MNHEY, CDR2 SMNVEV (reference sequence). Deletions cut 2 bases from V and 2 bases from J, with 7 bases between. The CDR3 loop is CASSLGTPYEQYF. The CDR3 DNA sequence: TGTGCCAGCAGTTTAGGTACTCCCTACGAGCAGTACTTC.

J is TRBJ2-7 and V is TRBV5-5, with D maybe TRBD1 (6 bases). From germline, CDR1 is SGHKS and CDR2 YYEKEE (reference sequence). This CDR3 is built from 12 residues. The V gene lost 1 base and the J gene lost 7 bases, with 9 bases spanning the gap. The CDR3, as DNA: TGTGCCAGCAGCTTGACAGGGAAAGAGCAGTACTTC. Its translation: CASSLTGKEQYF. The full variable domain, in which reference TRBV5-5 and TRBJ2-7 provide the parts outside the CDR3, is DAGVTQSPTHLIKTRGQQVTLRCSPISGHKSVSWYQQVLGQGPQFIFQYYEKEERGRGNFPDRFSARQFPNYSSELNVNALLLGDSALYLCASSLTGKEQYFGPGTRLTVT.

This clone was found once. The V gene is TRBV7-8, the J gene TRBJ2-7, with 8 nucleotides matching TRBD1. V lost 5 bases to trimming and J lost 6 bases; unmatched junction nucleotides: 9. CDR1 and CDR2 from the germline V gene are SGHVS and FQNEAQ. This CDR3 is 14 amino acids long. The CDR3 loop is CASSPDRVSLEQYF. The CDR3 nucleotides read TGTGCCAGCAGCCCGGACAGGGTCTCTCTCGAGCAGTACTTC.

The rearrangement joins TRBV6-1 to TRBJ1-3, with D perhaps TRBD1 (6 bases). The CDR3 spans 17 residues. V dropped 0 bases and J dropped 4 bases, with 16 bases sitting between them. Germline loops: CDR1 MNHNS, CDR2 SASEGT. CDR3 loop: CASSEALLGGPGNTIYF. In DNA form, the CDR3 reads TGTGCCAGCAGTGAAGCGCTTCTGGGGGGGCCAGGAAACACCATATATTTT.

The rearrangement links TRBV19 to TRBJ2-3; 9 nucleotides line up with TRBD1. CDR1 and CDR2 (germline): LNHDA, SQIVND (reference sequence). J gave up 4 bases and V 6 bases, and 5 bases lay outside the gene matches. CDR3 length equals 14 residues. In nucleotides, the CDR3 is TGTGCCAGTAGCCCGGGACAGGGAGCAGATACGCAGTATTTT. This sequence encodes CASSPGQGADTQYF.

This rearrangement joins TRBV7-2 to TRBJ2-7, with D possibly being TRBD1 (5 bases). Germline CDR1 is SGHTA and CDR2 is FQGNSA. V gave up 6 bases and J gave up 7 bases, with 13 bases separating them. CDR3 size: 12 residues. The CDR3 loop is CASRIGALEQYF. CDR3 bases: TGTGCCAGCAGGATAGGGGCCTTAGAGCAGTACTTC.

The chain employs TRBV11-2 and TRBJ2-2; D ambiguous. CDR3 length: 15 amino acids. Germline lookup yields CDR1 SGHAT and CDR2 FQNNGV. V lost 0 bases and J lost 5, with 10 bases in between. The CDR3 loop reads CASSLEAHRTGELFF. In DNA, the CDR3 is TGTGCCAGCAGCTTAGAGGCTCATAGGACCGGGGAGCTGTTTTTT.

This rearrangement joins TRBV19 to TRBJ2-1; 10 bases map to TRBD2. CDR3 length: 14 residues. V lost 5 bases, J lost 7 bases, and 5 bases stayed unmatched. Germline V gene data show CDR1 as LNHDA and CDR2 as SQIVND (reference sequence). The CDR3 loop is CASSGGLARNEQFF. CDR3 DNA sequence: TGTGCCAGTAGTGGGGGACTAGCGAGGAATGAGCAGTTCTTC.

This clone was picked up a small number of times. The V call is TRBV2, the J call TRBJ2-7, with D possibly matching TRBD1 (5 bases). Germline V gene sequence: CDR1 SNHLY, CDR2 FYNNEI. Deletions cut 4 bases from V and 5 bases from J, with 15 bases between. The CDR3 totals 14 residues. The chain's CDR3 is CASSGLRASHEQYF. For the CDR3, the DNA is TGTGCCAGCAGTGGGCTCAGGGCGAGCCACGAGCAGTACTTC. The full variable domain, its missing parts supplied by reference TRBV2 and TRBJ2-7, is EPEVTQTPSHQVTQMGQEVILRCVPISNHLYFYWYRQILGQKVEFLVSFYNNEISEKSEIFDDQFSVERPDGSNFTLKIRSTKLEDSAMYFCASSGLRASHEQYFGPGTRLTVT.

The chain couples TRBV7-9 to TRBJ1-5, with unresolved D. In germline, CDR1 is SEHNR, CDR2 FQNEAQ (reference sequence). V lost 5 bases and J 3 bases, leaving 5 bases between the germline ends. The CDR3 is made up of 12 amino acids. As DNA, the CDR3 is TGTGCCAGCAGCGGGAACAATCAGCCCCAGCATTTT. It encodes CASSGNNQPQHF.

This chain connects TRBV5-1 to TRBJ1-2; D unclear. Germline V lookup: CDR1 SGHRS, CDR2 YFSETQ. The ends were cut back, 0 bases at V and 7 bases at J, with 10 bases in the middle. The CDR3 loop spans 13 amino acids. The CDR3 loop is CASSLAKGAGYTF. In DNA form, the CDR3 reads TGCGCCAGCAGCTTGGCCAAGGGTGCTGGCTACACCTTC.

The DNA of the CDR3 is TGTGCCAGCAGCTTCGGCGGAGGCGATGAGCAGTTCTTC. It specifies CASSFGGGDEQFF. The chain is built from TRBV7-2 and TRBJ2-1; TRBD2 is a possible D gene (5 bases). Trimming took off 3 bases at V and 8 bases at J, with 11 bases between the two ends. The CDR3 sequence is 13 residues long. Germline-derived CDR1 and CDR2 are SGHTA and FQGNSA.

Only one count was recorded for this clone. This chain links TRBV6-2 or TRBV6-3 with TRBJ1-2; tentatively, D is TRBD1 (5 bases). V shed 4 bases and J shed 4 bases, with 10 bases lying between them. The length of the CDR3 is 13 residues. Germline CDR1 is MNHEY and CDR2 is SVGEGT. CDR3 sequence reads: CASSFRASYGYTF. CDR3 sequence (DNA): TGTGCCAGCAGTTTCAGGGCCAGCTATGGCTACACCTTC.

V is TRBV5-1 and J is TRBJ1-6, with TRBD1 matching over 10 bases. J was trimmed by 6 bases and V by 0 bases; bases with no gene match: 6. Germline assignment: CDR1 SGHRS and CDR2 YFSETQ. This CDR3 region has 17 residues. Here the CDR3 reads CASSLERQGAINSPLHF. The CDR3 coding sequence is TGCGCCAGCAGCTTGGAAAGACAGGGGGCGATTAATTCACCCCTCCACTTT.

The chain employs TRBV7-2 and TRBJ2-7; 7 bases match TRBD2. This CDR3 contains 15 residues. CDR1 is SGHTA, CDR2 FQGNSA, per germline. After removal of 5 bases from V and 2 bases from J, the junction contained 9 bases not matched to a gene. CDR3 DNA sequence: TGTGCCAGCAGCCAACGGGCTAGCGGAGCCTACGAGCAGTACTTC. This translates into CASSQRASGAYEQYF.

The chain employs TRBV11-2 and TRBJ2-3; TRBD1 or TRBD2 may be the D gene (5 bases each). The germline V and J ends were trimmed by 1 base and 2 bases, with 13 bases remaining between them. CDR1 is SGHAT, CDR2 FQNNGV, per germline. This CDR3 spans 16 amino acids. As DNA, the CDR3 is TGTGCCAGCAGCTTAGGACAGCGGAGGTACACAGATACGCAGTATTTT. Amino acid sequence: CASSLGQRRYTDTQYF.